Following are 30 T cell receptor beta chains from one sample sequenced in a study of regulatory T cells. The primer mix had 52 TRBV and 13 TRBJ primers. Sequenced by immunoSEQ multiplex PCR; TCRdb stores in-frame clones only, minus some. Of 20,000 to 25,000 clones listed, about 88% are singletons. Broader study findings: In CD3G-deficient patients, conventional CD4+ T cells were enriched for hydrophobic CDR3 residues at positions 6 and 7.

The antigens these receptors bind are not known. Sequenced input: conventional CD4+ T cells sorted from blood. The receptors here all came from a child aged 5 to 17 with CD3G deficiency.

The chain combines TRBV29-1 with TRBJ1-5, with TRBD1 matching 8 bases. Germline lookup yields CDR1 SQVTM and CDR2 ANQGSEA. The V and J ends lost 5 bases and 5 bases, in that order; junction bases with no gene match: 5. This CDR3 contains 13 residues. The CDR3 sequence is CSVRTGLHQPQHF. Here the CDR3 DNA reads TGCAGCGTTCGGACAGGGTTGCATCAGCCCCAGCATTTT.

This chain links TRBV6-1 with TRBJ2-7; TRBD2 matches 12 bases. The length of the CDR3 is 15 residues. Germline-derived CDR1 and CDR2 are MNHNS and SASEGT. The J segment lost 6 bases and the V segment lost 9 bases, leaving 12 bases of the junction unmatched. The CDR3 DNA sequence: TGTGCCAGTACCAGGTGGGCTAGCGGGAGGGCCGAGCAGTACTTC. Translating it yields CASTRWASGRAEQYF.

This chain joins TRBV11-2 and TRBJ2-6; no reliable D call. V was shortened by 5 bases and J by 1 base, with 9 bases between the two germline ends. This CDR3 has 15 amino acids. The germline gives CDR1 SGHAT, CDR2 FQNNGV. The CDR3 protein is CASSPWASGANVLTF. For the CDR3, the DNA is TGTGCCAGCAGCCCCTGGGCGTCTGGGGCCAACGTCCTGACTTTC.

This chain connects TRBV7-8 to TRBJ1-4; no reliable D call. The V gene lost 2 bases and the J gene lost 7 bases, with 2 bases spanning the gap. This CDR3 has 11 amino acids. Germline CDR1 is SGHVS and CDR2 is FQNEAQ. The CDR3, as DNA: TGTGCCAGCAGCTTATTTGAAAAACTGTTTTTT. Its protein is CASSLFEKLFF.

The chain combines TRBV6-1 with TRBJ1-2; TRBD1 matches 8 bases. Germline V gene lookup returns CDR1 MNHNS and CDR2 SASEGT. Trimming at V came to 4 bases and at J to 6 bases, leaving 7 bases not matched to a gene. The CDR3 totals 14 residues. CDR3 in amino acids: CASSGRQGADGYTF. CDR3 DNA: TGTGCCAGCAGTGGGAGGCAGGGGGCGGATGGCTACACCTTC.

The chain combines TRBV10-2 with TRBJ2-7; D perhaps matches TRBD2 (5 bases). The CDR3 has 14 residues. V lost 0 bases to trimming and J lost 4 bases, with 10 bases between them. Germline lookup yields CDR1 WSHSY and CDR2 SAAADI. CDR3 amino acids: CASSESGRRYEQYF. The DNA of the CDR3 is TGCGCCAGCAGTGAGTCGGGTAGGAGGTACGAGCAGTACTTC.

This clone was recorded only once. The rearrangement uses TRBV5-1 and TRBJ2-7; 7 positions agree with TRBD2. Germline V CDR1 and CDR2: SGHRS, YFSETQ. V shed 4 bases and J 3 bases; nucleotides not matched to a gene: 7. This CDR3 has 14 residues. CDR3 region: CASSLSGTDYEQYF. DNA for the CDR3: TGCGCCAGCAGCCTGAGCGGGACCGACTACGAGCAGTACTTC.

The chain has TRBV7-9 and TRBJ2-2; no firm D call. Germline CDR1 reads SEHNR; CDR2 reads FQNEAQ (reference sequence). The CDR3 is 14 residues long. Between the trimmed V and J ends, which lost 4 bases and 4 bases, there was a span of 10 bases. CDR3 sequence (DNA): TGTGCCAGCAGCTCCCGAGCACCCACCGGGGAGCTGTTTTTT. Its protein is CASSSRAPTGELFF. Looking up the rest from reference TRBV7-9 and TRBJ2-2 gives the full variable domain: DTGVSQNPRHKITKRGQNVTFRCDPISEHNRLYWYRQTLGQGPEFLTYFQNEAQLEKSRLLSDRFSAERPKGSFSTLEIQRTEQGDSAMYLCASSSRAPTGELFFGEGSRLTVL.

The CDR3 loop reads CASSVTWVGTEAFF. The CDR3 DNA reads as TGTGCCAGCAGTGTAACGTGGGTCGGCACTGAAGCTTTCTTT. The chain carries TRBV6-1 and TRBJ1-1, with D unclear. The CDR3 has 14 residues. Per germline, CDR1 MNHNS and CDR2 SASEGT. V was shortened by 4 bases and J by 4 bases, with 13 bases between the two germline ends.

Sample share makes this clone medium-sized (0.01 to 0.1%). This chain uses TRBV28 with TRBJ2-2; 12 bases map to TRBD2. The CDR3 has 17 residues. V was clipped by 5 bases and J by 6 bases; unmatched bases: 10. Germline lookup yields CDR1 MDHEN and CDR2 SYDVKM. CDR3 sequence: CASSPRLAGVGSGELFF. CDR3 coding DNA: TGTGCCAGCAGTCCCCGACTAGCGGGAGTGGGTTCCGGGGAGCTGTTTTTT.

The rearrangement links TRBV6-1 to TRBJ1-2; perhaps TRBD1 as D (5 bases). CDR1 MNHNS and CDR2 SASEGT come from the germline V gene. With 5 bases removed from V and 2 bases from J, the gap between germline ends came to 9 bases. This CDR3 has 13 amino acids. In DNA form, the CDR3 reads TGTGCCAGCAGTTTACAGGAGAACTATGGCTACACCTTC. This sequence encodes CASSLQENYGYTF.

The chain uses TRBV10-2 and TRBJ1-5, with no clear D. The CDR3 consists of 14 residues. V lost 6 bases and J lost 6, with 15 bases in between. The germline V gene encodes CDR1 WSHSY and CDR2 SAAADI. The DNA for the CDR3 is TGCGCCAGCAGCCCCCGACGGTCTGGTCAGCCCCAGCATTTT. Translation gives CASSPRRSGQPQHF.

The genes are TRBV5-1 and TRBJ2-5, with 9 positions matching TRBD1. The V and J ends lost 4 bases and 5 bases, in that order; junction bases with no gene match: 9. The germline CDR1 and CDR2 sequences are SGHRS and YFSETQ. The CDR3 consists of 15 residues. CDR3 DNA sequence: TGCGCCAGCAGCACTCGGGACAGGGAGGACGAGACCCAGTACTTC. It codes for CASSTRDREDETQYF. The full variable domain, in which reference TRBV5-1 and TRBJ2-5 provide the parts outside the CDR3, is KAGVTQTPRYLIKTRGQQVTLSCSPISGHRSVSWYQQTPGQGLQFLFEYFSETQRNKGNFPGRFSGRQFSNSRSEMNVSTLELGDSALYLCASSTRDREDETQYFGPGTRLLVL.

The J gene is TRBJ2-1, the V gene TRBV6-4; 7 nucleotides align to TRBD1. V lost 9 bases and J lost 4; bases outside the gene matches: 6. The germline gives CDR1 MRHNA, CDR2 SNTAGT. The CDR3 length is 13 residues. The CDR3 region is CASQGERYNEQFF. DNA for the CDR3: TGTGCCAGTCAGGGGGAGCGTTACAATGAGCAGTTCTTC.

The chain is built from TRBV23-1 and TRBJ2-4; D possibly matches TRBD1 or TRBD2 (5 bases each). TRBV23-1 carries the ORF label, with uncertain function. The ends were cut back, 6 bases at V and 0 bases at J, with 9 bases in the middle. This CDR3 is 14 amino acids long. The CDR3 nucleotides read TGCGCCAGCAGGTGGGGGAAAGCCAAAAACATTCAGTACTTC. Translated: CASRWGKAKNIQYF.

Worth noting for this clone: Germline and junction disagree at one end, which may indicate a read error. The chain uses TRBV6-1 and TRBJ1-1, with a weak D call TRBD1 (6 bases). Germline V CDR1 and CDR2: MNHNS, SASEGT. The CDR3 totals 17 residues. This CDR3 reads CAISESPGRGGGTEAFF. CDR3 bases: TGTGCCATCAGTGAGTCTCCGGGTCGTGGAGGGGGGACTGAAGCTTTCTTT.

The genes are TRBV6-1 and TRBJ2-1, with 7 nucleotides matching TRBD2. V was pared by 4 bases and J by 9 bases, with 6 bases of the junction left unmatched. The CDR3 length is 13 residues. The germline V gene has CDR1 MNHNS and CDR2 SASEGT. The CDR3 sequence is CASSAGLVVEQFF. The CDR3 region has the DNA TGTGCCAGCAGTGCAGGACTAGTAGTTGAGCAGTTCTTC.

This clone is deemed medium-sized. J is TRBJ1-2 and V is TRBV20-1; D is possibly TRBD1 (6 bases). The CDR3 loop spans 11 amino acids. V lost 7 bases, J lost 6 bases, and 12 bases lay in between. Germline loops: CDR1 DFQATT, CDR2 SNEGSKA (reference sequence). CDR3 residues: CSVPGGHGYTF. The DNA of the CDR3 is TGCAGTGTCCCCGGGGGCCATGGCTACACCTTC.

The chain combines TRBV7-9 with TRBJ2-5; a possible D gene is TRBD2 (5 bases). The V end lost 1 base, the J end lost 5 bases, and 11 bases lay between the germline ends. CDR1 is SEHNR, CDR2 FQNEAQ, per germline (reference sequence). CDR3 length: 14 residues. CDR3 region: CASSLGGSRETQYF. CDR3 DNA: TGTGCCAGCAGCTTAGGTGGGAGCCGGGAGACCCAGTACTTC. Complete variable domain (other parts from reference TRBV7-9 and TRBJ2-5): DTGVSQNPRHKITKRGQNVTFRCDPISEHNRLYWYRQTLGQGPEFLTYFQNEAQLEKSRLLSDRFSAERPKGSFSTLEIQRTEQGDSAMYLCASSLGGSRETQYFGPGTRLLVL.

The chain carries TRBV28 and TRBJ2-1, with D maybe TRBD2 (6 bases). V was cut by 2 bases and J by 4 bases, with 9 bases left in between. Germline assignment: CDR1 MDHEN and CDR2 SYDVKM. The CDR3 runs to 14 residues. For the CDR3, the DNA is TGTGCCAGCAGTTTACACGGGAGATACAATGAGCAGTTCTTC. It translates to CASSLHGRYNEQFF.

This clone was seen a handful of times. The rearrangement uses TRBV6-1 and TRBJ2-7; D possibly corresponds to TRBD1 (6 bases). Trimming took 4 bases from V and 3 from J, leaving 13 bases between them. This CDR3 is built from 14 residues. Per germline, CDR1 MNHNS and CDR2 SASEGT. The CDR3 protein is CASSVGQRHYEQYF. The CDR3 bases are TGTGCCAGCAGTGTTGGACAGCGTCACTACGAGCAGTACTTC.

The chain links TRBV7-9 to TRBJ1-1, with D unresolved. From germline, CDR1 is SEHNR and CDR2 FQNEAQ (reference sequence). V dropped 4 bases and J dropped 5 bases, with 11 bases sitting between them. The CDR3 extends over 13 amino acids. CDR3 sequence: CASSSTLGTEAFF. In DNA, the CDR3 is TGTGCCAGCAGCTCGACGCTTGGGACTGAAGCTTTCTTT.

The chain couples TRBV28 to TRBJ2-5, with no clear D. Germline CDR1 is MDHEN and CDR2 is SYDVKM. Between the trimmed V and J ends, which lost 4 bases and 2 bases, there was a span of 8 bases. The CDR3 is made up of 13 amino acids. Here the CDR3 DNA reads TGTGCCAGCAGTTCCTCGGCACAAGAGACCCAGTACTTC. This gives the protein CASSSSAQETQYF. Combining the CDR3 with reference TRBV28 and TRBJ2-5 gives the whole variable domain DVKVTQSSRYLVKRTGEKVFLECVQDMDHENMFWYRQDPGLGLRLIYFSYDVKMKEKGDIPEGYSVSREKKERFSLILESASTNQTSMYLCASSSSAQETQYFGPGTRLLVL.

This CDR3 is CASSFLVGFGQPQHF. The CDR3, as DNA: TGTGCCAGCAGTTTCCTGGTAGGGTTCGGTCAGCCCCAGCATTTT. The chain links TRBV28 to TRBJ1-5; D gene uncertain. Germline loops: CDR1 MDHEN, CDR2 SYDVKM. V shed 3 bases and J shed 6 bases, with 15 bases lying between them. This CDR3 region has 15 residues.

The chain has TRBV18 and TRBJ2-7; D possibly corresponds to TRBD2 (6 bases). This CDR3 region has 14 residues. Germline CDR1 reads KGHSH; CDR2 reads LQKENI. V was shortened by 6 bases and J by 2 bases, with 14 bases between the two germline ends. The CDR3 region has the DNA TGTGCCAGCTCGTCGGACTACCCCCCCTACGAGCAGTACTTC. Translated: CASSSDYPPYEQYF.

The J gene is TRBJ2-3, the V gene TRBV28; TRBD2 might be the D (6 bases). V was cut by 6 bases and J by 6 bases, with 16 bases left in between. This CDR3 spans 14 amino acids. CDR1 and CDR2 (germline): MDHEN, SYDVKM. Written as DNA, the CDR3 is TGTGCCAGCAGCGAGACCGGGACTTTGGATACGCAGTATTTT. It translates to CASSETGTLDTQYF.

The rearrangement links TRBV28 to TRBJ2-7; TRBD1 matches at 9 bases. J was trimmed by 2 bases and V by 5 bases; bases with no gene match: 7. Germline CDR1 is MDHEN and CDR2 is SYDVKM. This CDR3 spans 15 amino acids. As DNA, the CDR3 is TGTGCCAGCAGTAGCAGGACAGGGGCTACCTACGAGCAGTACTTC. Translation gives CASSSRTGATYEQYF.

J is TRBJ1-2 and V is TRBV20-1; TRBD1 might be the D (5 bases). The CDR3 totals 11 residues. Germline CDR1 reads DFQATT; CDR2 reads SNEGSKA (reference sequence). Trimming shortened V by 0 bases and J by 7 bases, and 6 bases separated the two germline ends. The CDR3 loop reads CSARDGAGYTF. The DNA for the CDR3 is TGCAGTGCTAGAGATGGGGCTGGCTACACCTTC.

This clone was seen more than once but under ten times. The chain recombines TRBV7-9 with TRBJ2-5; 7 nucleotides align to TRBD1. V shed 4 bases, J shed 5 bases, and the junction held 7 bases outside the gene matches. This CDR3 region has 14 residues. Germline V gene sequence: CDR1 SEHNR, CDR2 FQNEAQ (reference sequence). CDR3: CASSSTGWWETQYF. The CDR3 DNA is TGTGCCAGCAGCTCGACAGGGTGGTGGGAGACCCAGTACTTC.

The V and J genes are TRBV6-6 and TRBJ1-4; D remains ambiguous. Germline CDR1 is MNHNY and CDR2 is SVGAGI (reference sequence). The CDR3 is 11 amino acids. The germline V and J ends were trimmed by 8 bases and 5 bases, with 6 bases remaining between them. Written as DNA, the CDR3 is TGTGCCAGCCGGGGAAATGAAAAACTGTTTTTT. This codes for CASRGNEKLFF.